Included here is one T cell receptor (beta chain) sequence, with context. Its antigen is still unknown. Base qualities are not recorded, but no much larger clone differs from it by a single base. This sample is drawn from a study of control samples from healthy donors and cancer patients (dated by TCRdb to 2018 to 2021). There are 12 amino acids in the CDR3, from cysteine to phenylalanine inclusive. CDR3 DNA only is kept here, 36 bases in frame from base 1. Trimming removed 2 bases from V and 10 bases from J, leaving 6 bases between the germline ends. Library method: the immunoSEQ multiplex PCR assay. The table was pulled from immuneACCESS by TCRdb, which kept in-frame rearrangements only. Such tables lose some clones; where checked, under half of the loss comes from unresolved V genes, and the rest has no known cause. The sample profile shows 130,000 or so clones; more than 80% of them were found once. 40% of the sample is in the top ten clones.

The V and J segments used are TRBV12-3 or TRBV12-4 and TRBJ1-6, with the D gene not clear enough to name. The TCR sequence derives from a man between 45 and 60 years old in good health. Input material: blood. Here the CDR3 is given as CASSLQVSPLHF. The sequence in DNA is TGTGCCAGCAGTTTACAGGTCTCACCCCTCCACTTT.